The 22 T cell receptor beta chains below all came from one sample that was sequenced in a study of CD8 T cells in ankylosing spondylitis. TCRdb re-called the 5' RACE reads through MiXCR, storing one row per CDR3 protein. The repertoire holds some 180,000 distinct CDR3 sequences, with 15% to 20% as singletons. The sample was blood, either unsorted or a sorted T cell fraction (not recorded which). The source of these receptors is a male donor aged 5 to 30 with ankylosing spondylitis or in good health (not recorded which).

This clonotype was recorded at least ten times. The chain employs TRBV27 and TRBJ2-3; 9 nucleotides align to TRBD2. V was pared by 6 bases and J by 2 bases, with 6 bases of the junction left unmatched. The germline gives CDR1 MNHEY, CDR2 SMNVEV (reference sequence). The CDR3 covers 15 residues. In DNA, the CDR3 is TGTGCCAGCAGCCCGGGACTAGCAACCACAGATACGCAGTATTTT. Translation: CASSPGLATTDTQYF.

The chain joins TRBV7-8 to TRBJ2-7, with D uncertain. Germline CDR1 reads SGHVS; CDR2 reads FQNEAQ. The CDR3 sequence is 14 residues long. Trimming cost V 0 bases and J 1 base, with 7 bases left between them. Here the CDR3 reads CASSLAGKSYEQYV. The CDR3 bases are TGTGCCAGCAGCTTAGCAGGGAAATCCTACGAGCAGTACGTC.

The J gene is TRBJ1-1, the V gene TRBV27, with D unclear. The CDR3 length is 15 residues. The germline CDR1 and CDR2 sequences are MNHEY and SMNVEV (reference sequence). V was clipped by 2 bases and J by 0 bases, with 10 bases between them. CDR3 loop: CASSLEEGMNTEAFF. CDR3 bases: TGTGCCAGCAGTTTAGAGGAAGGGATGAACACTGAAGCTTTCTTT.

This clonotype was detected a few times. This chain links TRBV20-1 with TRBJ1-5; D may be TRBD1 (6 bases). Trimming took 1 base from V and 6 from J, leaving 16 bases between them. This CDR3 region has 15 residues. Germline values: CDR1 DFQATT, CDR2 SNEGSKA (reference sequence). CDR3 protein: CSARGIKGEGQPQHF. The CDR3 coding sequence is TGCAGTGCTAGAGGTATAAAGGGGGAAGGTCAGCCCCAGCATTTT.

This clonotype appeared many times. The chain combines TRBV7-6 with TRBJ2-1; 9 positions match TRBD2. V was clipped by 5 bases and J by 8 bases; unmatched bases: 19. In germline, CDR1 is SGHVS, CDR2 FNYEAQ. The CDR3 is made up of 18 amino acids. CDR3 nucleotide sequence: TGTGCCAGCAGCAGAAGGATTATGGCGGGAGGGCCGACCGATGAGCAGTTCTTC. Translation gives CASSRRIMAGGPTDEQFF.

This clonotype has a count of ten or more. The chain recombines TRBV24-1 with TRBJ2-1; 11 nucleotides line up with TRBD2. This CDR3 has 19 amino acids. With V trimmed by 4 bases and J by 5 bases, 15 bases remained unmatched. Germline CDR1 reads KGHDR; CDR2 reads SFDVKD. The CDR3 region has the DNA TGTGCCACCAGTGACCCAGGCCTAGCGGGAGGCCCCGACAACAATGAGCAGTTCTTC. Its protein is CATSDPGLAGGPDNNEQFF.

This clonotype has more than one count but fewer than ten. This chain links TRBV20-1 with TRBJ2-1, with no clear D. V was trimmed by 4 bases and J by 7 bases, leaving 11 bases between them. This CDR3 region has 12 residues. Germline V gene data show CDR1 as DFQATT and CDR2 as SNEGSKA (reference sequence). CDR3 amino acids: CSATFFMNEQFF. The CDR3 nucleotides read TGCAGTGCTACGTTCTTTATGAATGAGCAGTTCTTC.

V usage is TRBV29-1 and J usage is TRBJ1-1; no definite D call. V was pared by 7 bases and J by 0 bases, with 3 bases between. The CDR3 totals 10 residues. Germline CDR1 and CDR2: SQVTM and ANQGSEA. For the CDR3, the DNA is TGCAGCGGGGTGAACACTGAAGCTTTCTTT. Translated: CSGVNTEAFF.

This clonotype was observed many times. The CDR3 DNA reads TGTGCCAGCAGTTACTCGACAAGGAATCAGCCCCAGCATTTT. Protein: CASSYSTRNQPQHF. The gene calls are TRBV6-6 and TRBJ1-5; D is undetermined. Trimming shortened V by 0 bases and J by 4 bases, and 7 bases separated the two germline ends. From germline, CDR1 is MNHNY and CDR2 SVGAGI (reference sequence). The CDR3 runs to 14 residues.

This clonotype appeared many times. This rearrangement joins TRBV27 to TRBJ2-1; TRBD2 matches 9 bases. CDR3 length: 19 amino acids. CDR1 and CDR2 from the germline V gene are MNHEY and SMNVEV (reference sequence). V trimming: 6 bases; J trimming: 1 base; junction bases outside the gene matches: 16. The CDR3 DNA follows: TGTGCCAGCAGCCAAGAGCCTAGCGGGGCCCACCTGTCCTACAATGAGCAGTTCTTC. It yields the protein CASSQEPSGAHLSYNEQFF.

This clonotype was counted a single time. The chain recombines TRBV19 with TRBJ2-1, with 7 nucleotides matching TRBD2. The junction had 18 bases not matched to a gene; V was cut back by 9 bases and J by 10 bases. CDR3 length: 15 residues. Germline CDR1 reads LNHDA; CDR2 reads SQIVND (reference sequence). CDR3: CASYWRAGSSEEQFF. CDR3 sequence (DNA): TGTGCCAGCTACTGGAGAGCGGGATCATCAGAAGAGCAGTTCTTC.

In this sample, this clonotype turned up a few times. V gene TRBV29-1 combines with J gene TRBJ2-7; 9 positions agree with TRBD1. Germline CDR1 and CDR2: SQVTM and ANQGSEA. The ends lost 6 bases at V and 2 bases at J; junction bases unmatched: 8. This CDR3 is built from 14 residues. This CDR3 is CSVADRGRTYEQYF. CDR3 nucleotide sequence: TGCAGCGTCGCTGACAGGGGGAGGACCTACGAGCAGTACTTC.

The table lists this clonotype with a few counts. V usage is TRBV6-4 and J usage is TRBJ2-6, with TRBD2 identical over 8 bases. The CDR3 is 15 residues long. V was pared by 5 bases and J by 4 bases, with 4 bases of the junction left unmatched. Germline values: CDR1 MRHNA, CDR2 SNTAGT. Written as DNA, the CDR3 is TGTGCCAGCAGTAAGACTAGCGCGGGGGCCAACGTCCTGACTTTC. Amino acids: CASSKTSAGANVLTF.

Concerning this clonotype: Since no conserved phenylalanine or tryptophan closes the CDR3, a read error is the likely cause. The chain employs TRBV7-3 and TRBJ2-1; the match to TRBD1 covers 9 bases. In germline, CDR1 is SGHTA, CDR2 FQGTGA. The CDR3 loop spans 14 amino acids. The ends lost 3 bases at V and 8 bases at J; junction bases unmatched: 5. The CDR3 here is CASSFGQGRYEQFS. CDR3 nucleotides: TGTGCCAGCAGCTTCGGACAGGGGAGGTATGAGCAGTTCTCC.

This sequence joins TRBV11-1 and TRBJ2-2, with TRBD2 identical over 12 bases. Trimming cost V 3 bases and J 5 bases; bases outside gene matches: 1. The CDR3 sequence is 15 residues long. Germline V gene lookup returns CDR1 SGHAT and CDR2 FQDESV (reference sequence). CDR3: CASSFTSGRTGELFF. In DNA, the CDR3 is TGTGCCAGCAGCTTCACTAGCGGGAGGACCGGGGAGCTGTTTTTT.

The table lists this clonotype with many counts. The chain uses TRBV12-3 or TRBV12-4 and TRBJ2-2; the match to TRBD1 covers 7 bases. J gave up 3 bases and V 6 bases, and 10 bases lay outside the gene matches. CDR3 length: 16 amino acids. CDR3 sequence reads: CASSTRRTGYTGELFF. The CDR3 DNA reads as TGTGCCAGCAGCACCAGAAGGACAGGTTACACCGGGGAGCTGTTTTTT.

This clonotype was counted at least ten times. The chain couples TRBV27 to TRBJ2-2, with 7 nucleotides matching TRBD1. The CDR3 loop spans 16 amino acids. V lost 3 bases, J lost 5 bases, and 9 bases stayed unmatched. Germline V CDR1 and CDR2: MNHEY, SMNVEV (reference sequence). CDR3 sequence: CASSLVTGVQTGELFF. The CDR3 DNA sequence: TGTGCCAGCAGTTTGGTCACAGGGGTTCAAACCGGGGAGCTGTTTTTT.

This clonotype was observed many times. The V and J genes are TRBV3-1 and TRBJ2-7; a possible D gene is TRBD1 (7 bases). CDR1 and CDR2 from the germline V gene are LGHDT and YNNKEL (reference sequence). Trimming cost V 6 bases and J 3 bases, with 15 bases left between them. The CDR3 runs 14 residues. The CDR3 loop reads CASRRSGGNYEQYF. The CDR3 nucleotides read TGTGCCAGCAGAAGGTCAGGGGGGAACTACGAGCAGTACTTC.

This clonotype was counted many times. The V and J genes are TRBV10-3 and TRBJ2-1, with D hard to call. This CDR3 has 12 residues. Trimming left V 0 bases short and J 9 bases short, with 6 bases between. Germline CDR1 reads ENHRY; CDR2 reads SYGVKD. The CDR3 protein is CAISESLAEQFF. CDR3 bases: TGTGCCATCAGTGAGTCTTTAGCTGAGCAGTTCTTC.

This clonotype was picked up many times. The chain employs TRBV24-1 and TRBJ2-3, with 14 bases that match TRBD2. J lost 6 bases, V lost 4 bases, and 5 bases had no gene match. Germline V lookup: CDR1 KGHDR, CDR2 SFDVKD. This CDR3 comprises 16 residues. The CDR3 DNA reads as TGTGCCACCAGTGAAGGACTAGCGGGAGGTCGTGATACGCAGTATTTT. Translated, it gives CATSEGLAGGRDTQYF.

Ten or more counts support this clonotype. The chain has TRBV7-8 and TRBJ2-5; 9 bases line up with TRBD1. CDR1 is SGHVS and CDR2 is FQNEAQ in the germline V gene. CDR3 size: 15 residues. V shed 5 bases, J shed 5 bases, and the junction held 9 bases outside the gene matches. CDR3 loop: CASSPRTGVGETQYF. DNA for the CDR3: TGTGCCAGCAGCCCCAGGACAGGGGTGGGGGAGACCCAGTACTTC.

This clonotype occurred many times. The CDR3 loop is CASRILGLPTGELFF. In DNA, the CDR3 is TGCGCCAGCAGGATTCTAGGACTGCCCACCGGGGAGCTGTTTTTT. The chain employs TRBV5-1 and TRBJ2-2, with D possibly matching TRBD2 (5 bases). V was cut by 5 bases and J by 4 bases, with 15 bases left in between. The CDR3 is made up of 15 amino acids. Per germline, CDR1 SGHRS and CDR2 YFSETQ.